Below, 29 T cell receptor beta chains from the same sample are listed, as sequenced in a study of CD8 T cells in Susac syndrome. Reverse transcription of 0.5 to 1 ug RNA was performed with random hexamers. TCRdb used MiXCR to reprocess the immunoSEQ multiplex PCR reads, holding one entry per CDR3 protein. The table records some 150,000 distinct CDR3 sequences, approximately 95% of them present only once. Input material: CD8+ T cells from PBMCs. The receptor source for this set is a human donor in good health.

The rearrangement links TRBV7-9 to TRBJ2-1; 7 bases match TRBD2. The CDR3 runs to 12 residues. Germline lookup yields CDR1 SEHNR and CDR2 FQNEAQ (reference sequence). The V and J ends lost 5 bases and 8 bases, in that order; junction bases with no gene match: 3. As DNA, the CDR3 is TGTGCCAGCAGCCGTGGGGGGGATGAGCAGTTCTTC. Translation gives CASSRGGDEQFF.

This chain joins TRBV5-6 and TRBJ2-3, with D possibly being TRBD2 (6 bases). The CDR3 consists of 14 residues. Germline CDR1 is SGHDT and CDR2 is YYEEEE. V lost 6 bases and J lost 2, with 13 bases in between. The CDR3 nucleotides are TGTGCCAGCAACGTCGGGACTTACACAGATACGCAGTATTTT. Protein: CASNVGTYTDTQYF.

The J gene is TRBJ2-1, the V gene TRBV7-8; D may be TRBD2 (6 bases). Germline CDR1 reads SGHVS; CDR2 reads FQNEAQ. CDR3 length: 15 residues. The V gene lost 5 bases and the J gene lost 4 bases, with 15 bases spanning the gap. The CDR3 DNA sequence: TGTGCCAGCAGCCCGGGACTTGAGCAATACAATGAGCAGTTCTTC. Translation gives CASSPGLEQYNEQFF.

The chain couples TRBV7-9 to TRBJ2-7; perhaps D is TRBD1 or TRBD2 (7 bases each). This CDR3 spans 16 amino acids. Germline V CDR1 and CDR2: SEHNR, FQNEAQ (reference sequence). Trimming pared 0 bases from V and 1 base from J, leaving 13 bases between. The DNA of the CDR3 is TGTGCCAGCAGCTTAGCTGCCAGGGGGGGTTCCTACGAGCAGTACTTC. It codes for CASSLAARGGSYEQYF.

This chain joins TRBV28 and TRBJ2-3; 8 nucleotides agree with TRBD1. The CDR3 runs 17 residues. The J segment lost 6 bases and the V segment lost 7 bases, leaving 18 bases of the junction unmatched. Per the germline V gene, CDR1 is MDHEN and CDR2 is SYDVKM. CDR3 nucleotides: TGTGCCAGCAACACCATTCCCTCCAGGGGGCTTGACGATACGCAGTATTTT. This codes for CASNTIPSRGLDDTQYF. Combining the CDR3 with reference TRBV28 and TRBJ2-3 gives the whole variable domain DVKVTQSSRYLVKRTGEKVFLECVQDMDHENMFWYRQDPGLGLRLIYFSYDVKMKEKGDIPEGYSVSREKKERFSLILESASTNQTSMYLCASNTIPSRGLDDTQYFGPGTRLTVL.

The gene calls are TRBV27 and TRBJ2-1, with D perhaps TRBD2 (6 bases). This CDR3 is built from 16 residues. Germline assignment: CDR1 MNHEY and CDR2 SMNVEV (reference sequence). V dropped 0 bases and J dropped 3 bases, with 12 bases sitting between them. In nucleotides, the CDR3 is TGTGCCAGCAGTTTATCGGCAGGGAGGATCTACAATGAGCAGTTCTTC. Protein sequence: CASSLSAGRIYNEQFF.

The CDR3 coding sequence is TGTGCCAGCAGTGACTCGAGGGCCCAGCGGGAGGACCACGAGCAGTACTTC. Translation: CASSDSRAQREDHEQYF. The chain links TRBV6-4 to TRBJ2-7; the match to TRBD2 covers 9 bases. Unmatched junction bases numbered 11, after V lost 0 bases and J lost 5 bases. Germline V lookup: CDR1 MRHNA, CDR2 SNTAGT. This CDR3 has 17 residues.

V usage is TRBV20-1 and J usage is TRBJ2-7; 13 bases are a match to TRBD2. Germline lookup yields CDR1 DFQATT and CDR2 SNEGSKA (reference sequence). CDR3 size: 19 residues. The junction had 11 bases not matched to a gene; V was cut back by 0 bases and J by 0 bases. Here the CDR3 reads CSARDSGLAGFSISYEQYF. In DNA, the CDR3 is TGCAGTGCTAGAGATTCGGGACTAGCGGGATTCTCGATCTCCTACGAGCAGTACTTC.

The DNA of the CDR3 is TGTGCCAGCAGCCCCCTTAACAGGCTCACAGATACGCAGTATTTT. It codes for CASSPLNRLTDTQYF. This chain connects TRBV9 to TRBJ2-3; possible D gene TRBD1, 5 bases. Per germline, CDR1 SGDLS and CDR2 YYNGEE. The V gene lost 4 bases and the J gene lost 2 bases, with 14 bases spanning the gap. The CDR3 covers 15 residues.

The chain combines TRBV28 with TRBJ2-1; 9 positions agree with TRBD2. The V and J ends lost 3 bases and 5 bases, in that order; junction bases with no gene match: 2. The CDR3 is 14 residues long. CDR1 and CDR2 (germline): MDHEN, SYDVKM. The chain's CDR3 is CASSFASGNNEQFF. CDR3 bases: TGTGCCAGCAGTTTCGCTAGCGGGAACAATGAGCAGTTCTTC.

Only one count was recorded for this clonotype. The rearrangement uses TRBV7-9 and TRBJ2-2; 11 bases align to TRBD1. From germline, CDR1 is SEHNR and CDR2 FQNEAQ (reference sequence). V dropped 5 bases and J dropped 4; count of bases not matched to a gene: 3. This CDR3 is 15 amino acids long. The CDR3 protein is CASSRTGGFTGELFF. As DNA, the CDR3 is TGTGCCAGCAGCCGGACAGGGGGCTTCACCGGGGAGCTGTTTTTT.

This clonotype was found once. The V and J genes are TRBV29-1 and TRBJ2-1; D gene uncertain. The CDR3 length is 12 residues. Germline values: CDR1 SQVTM, CDR2 ANQGSEA. V was trimmed by 0 bases and J by 9 bases, leaving 9 bases between them. The CDR3 DNA reads TGCAGCGTTGAAGATCTCAGGACTGAGCAGTTCTTC. This encodes CSVEDLRTEQFF.

This chain uses TRBV9 with TRBJ2-1; D gene ambiguous. From germline, CDR1 is SGDLS and CDR2 YYNGEE. V was trimmed by 0 bases and J by 0 bases, leaving 4 bases between them. The CDR3 extends over 14 amino acids. CDR3 sequence: CASSVADSYNEQFF. The CDR3, as DNA: TGTGCCAGCAGCGTAGCGGACTCCTACAATGAGCAGTTCTTC.

The CDR3 spells CASLVVGGTEAFF. The CDR3 DNA sequence: TGTGCCAGCCTGGTGGTCGGAGGCACTGAAGCTTTCTTT. This rearrangement joins TRBV6-5 to TRBJ1-1, with D uncertain. V was clipped by 8 bases and J by 4 bases, with 14 bases between them. Germline-derived CDR1 and CDR2 are MNHEY and SVGAGI. The CDR3 sequence is 13 residues long.

The chain combines TRBV19 with TRBJ2-1, with 7 bases fitting TRBD2. Germline V CDR1 and CDR2: LNHDA, SQIVND (reference sequence). CDR3 length: 12 amino acids. The V and J ends lost 10 bases and 6 bases, in that order; junction bases with no gene match: 6. This CDR3 reads CATREGANEQFF. In DNA form, the CDR3 reads TGTGCCACTAGGGAGGGAGCCAATGAGCAGTTCTTC.

The chain joins TRBV3-1 to TRBJ2-7; 10 bases align to TRBD2. CDR1 and CDR2 (germline): LGHDT, YNNKEL (reference sequence). The CDR3 is made up of 15 amino acids. Germline trimming cut 5 bases from V and 1 base from J; bases unmatched to any gene: 5. The CDR3 DNA is TGTGCCAGCAGCAGTAGCGGGAGGCTTTCCTACGAGCAGTACTTC. It encodes CASSSSGRLSYEQYF.

This clonotype has only one observation. This chain links TRBV29-1 with TRBJ1-1; D is uncertain. The germline CDR1 and CDR2 sequences are SQVTM and ANQGSEA. The CDR3 length is 15 residues. The V end was cut by 4 bases, the J end by 1 base, with 16 bases between. CDR3 amino acids: CSVVGSLPPNTEAFF. The CDR3 bases are TGCAGCGTTGTAGGGTCGTTGCCCCCGAACACTGAAGCTTTCTTT.

This clonotype was recorded once. CDR3: CASSLGLAGQETQYF. CDR3 nucleotide sequence: TGTGCCAGCAGCTTAGGCCTAGCGGGTCAAGAGACCCAGTACTTC. This rearrangement joins TRBV13 to TRBJ2-5, with 8 bases matching TRBD2. Germline CDR1 PRHDT, CDR2 FYEKMQ (reference sequence). CDR3 length equals 15 residues. J was trimmed by 2 bases and V by 0 bases; bases with no gene match: 2.

The chain uses TRBV27 and TRBJ1-2; D may be TRBD1 (6 bases). CDR3 length: 13 residues. Germline-derived CDR1 and CDR2 are MNHEY and SMNVEV (reference sequence). The V gene lost 5 bases and the J gene lost 4 bases, with 11 bases spanning the gap. The CDR3 DNA reads TGTGCCAGCAGTCCCGGGACACTCTATGGCTACACCTTC. Protein product: CASSPGTLYGYTF.

This chain uses TRBV5-1 with TRBJ2-5, with 9 bases fitting TRBD1. The CDR3 length is 13 residues. The germline V gene has CDR1 SGHRS and CDR2 YFSETQ. V dropped 3 bases and J dropped 3; count of bases not matched to a gene: 0. The CDR3 sequence: CASSWTGEETQYF. The CDR3 DNA follows: TGCGCCAGCAGCTGGACAGGGGAAGAGACCCAGTACTTC.

The rearrangement uses TRBV29-1 and TRBJ2-3; TRBD2 matches 8 bases. Germline V gene data show CDR1 as SQVTM and CDR2 as ANQGSEA. The CDR3 sequence is 14 residues long. The ends lost 6 bases at V and 6 bases at J; junction bases unmatched: 11. This CDR3 reads CSVEGLGKGDTQYF. CDR3 nucleotides: TGCAGCGTGGAGGGACTAGGGAAGGGGGATACGCAGTATTTT.

V gene TRBV27 combines with J gene TRBJ2-1; the D gene is possibly TRBD2 (6 bases). V lost 6 bases and J lost 2, with 14 bases in between. The germline CDR1 and CDR2 sequences are MNHEY and SMNVEV (reference sequence). CDR3 length: 15 residues. The CDR3 spells CASSHPGEPYNEQFF. DNA for the CDR3: TGTGCCAGCAGCCACCCGGGGGAGCCCTACAATGAGCAGTTCTTC.

The V gene is TRBV15, the J gene TRBJ2-3; the D gene is possibly TRBD2 (5 bases). Germline V gene data show CDR1 as LNHNV and CDR2 as YYDKDF (reference sequence). V was clipped by 6 bases and J by 4 bases, with 14 bases between them. This CDR3 comprises 14 residues. The DNA of the CDR3 is TGTGCCACCAGGAGGGCCGCCGCGTCAGATACGCAGTATTTT. It yields the protein CATRRAAASDTQYF.

This chain connects TRBV5-1 to TRBJ2-7; 7 nucleotides match TRBD2. The CDR3 sequence is 14 residues long. In germline, CDR1 is SGHRS, CDR2 YFSETQ. Trimming took 4 bases from V and 3 from J; bases not matched to a gene: 7. The CDR3 DNA reads TGCGCCAGCAGCCCCGGGAGGCACGGCTACGAGCAGTACTTC. Its translation: CASSPGRHGYEQYF.

This chain connects TRBV15 to TRBJ1-5, with D hard to call. From germline, CDR1 is LNHNV and CDR2 YYDKDF (reference sequence). The CDR3 runs 14 residues. Trimming removed 5 bases from V and 7 bases from J, with 15 bases in between. The CDR3: CATSPTLSDQPQHF. The DNA of the CDR3 is TGTGCCACCAGCCCTACTCTTTCAGACCAGCCCCAGCATTTT. The full variable domain, its missing parts supplied by reference TRBV15 and TRBJ1-5, is DAMVIQNPRYQVTQFGKPVTLSCSQTLNHNVMYWYQQKSSQAPKLLFHYYDKDFNNEADTPDNFQSRRPNTSFCFLDIRSPGLGDTAMYLCATSPTLSDQPQHFGDGTRLSIL.

V is TRBV6-5 and J is TRBJ1-3; D not resolved. The CDR3 extends over 17 amino acids. CDR1 is MNHEY, CDR2 SVGAGI, per germline. Trimming cost V 0 bases and J 0 bases, with 12 bases left between them. CDR3 in amino acids: CASSYSEHRFSGNTIYF. CDR3 in DNA: TGTGCCAGCAGTTACTCAGAACACCGATTCTCTGGAAACACCATATATTTT.

Remarks on this clonotype: Its ends do not fully match the called genes, so a read error is possible. V is TRBV25-1 and J is TRBJ1-4; 7 bases map to TRBD1. The CDR3 extends over 14 amino acids. CDR1 and CDR2 from the germline V gene are MGHDK and SYGVNS. CDR3 protein: CASSGQGANKKLFF. The CDR3 coding sequence is TGTGCCAGCAGTGGACAGGGAGCTAATAAAAAACTGTTTTTT. Full variable domain (outside the CDR3, taken from reference TRBV25-1 and TRBJ1-4): EADIYQTPRYLVIGTGKKITLECSQTMGHDKMYWYQQDPGMELHLIHYSYGVNSTEKGDLSSESTVSRIRTEHFPLTLESARPSHTSQYLCASSGQGANKKLFFGSGTQLSVL.

V is TRBV25-1 and J is TRBJ2-7, with TRBD2 matching 13 bases. The CDR3 has 15 amino acids. Germline values: CDR1 MGHDK, CDR2 SYGVNS. V gave up 1 base and J gave up 7 bases; unmatched junction bases: 4. Here the CDR3 DNA reads TGTGCCAGCAGTGAATGGGGACTAGCGGGAAGTGAGCAGTACTTC. Translating gives CASSEWGLAGSEQYF.

This clonotype was recorded once. This rearrangement joins TRBV24-1 to TRBJ2-6; D may correspond to TRBD1 or TRBD2 (5 bases each). The CDR3 consists of 14 residues. Germline CDR1 KGHDR, CDR2 SFDVKD. Trimming removed 10 bases at V and 0 bases at J, with 9 bases between. The CDR3 DNA reads TGTGCCACTGGGGACGGCTCTGGGGCCAACGTCCTGACTTTC. This codes for CATGDGSGANVLTF.